These 24 T cell receptor beta chains originate from one sample sequenced in a study of human T cells and chemical hapten exposure. Via MiXCR, TCRdb re-called the RACE reads, giving one row per CDR3 protein. The table shows about 80,000 distinct CDR3 sequences, with about 15% occurring only once. Time point given: pre-sensitization, week 0. Sample treatment: therapeutic diphenylcyclopropenone sensitization with weekly scalp DPC. This specimen consisted of whole blood, obtained in connection with sensitization to the hapten diphenylcyclopropenone (DPC). The receptors shown here come from a woman aged 50 to 60 with alopecia areata. Some clones in this sample may be carry-over from other donors' samples.

The chain combines TRBV15 with TRBJ1-5, with D hard to call. CDR1 and CDR2 from the germline V gene are LNHNV and YYDKDF (reference sequence). This CDR3 is built from 13 residues. V gave up 0 bases and J gave up 7 bases, with 7 bases separating them. The CDR3 is CATSRDDNQPQHF. Written as DNA, the CDR3 is TGTGCCACCAGCAGAGACGACAACCAGCCCCAGCATTTT.

A few counts support this clonotype. The gene calls are TRBV7-2 and TRBJ2-2; D is undetermined. The CDR3 has 17 amino acids. Germline V gives CDR1 SGHTA, CDR2 FQGNSA. V was clipped by 5 bases and J by 1 base, with 17 bases between them. DNA for the CDR3: TGTGCCAGCAGCACCCGGGTTGGGCAGCTGAACACCGGGGAGCTGTTTTTT. Translation gives CASSTRVGQLNTGELFF.

This sequence joins TRBV6-6 and TRBJ2-2; 7 positions agree with TRBD2. The V gene's germline CDR1 is MNHNY and CDR2 SVGAGI (reference sequence). Losses at the gene ends were 6 bases for V and 1 base for J; bases not matched to a gene: 5. The CDR3 has 15 amino acids. CDR3 bases: TGTGCCAGCAGAAAGGCGGGGGAGAACACCGGGGAGCTGTTTTTT. Translated: CASRKAGENTGELFF.

CDR3 amino acids: CASSLSQDTSTDTQYF. CDR3 sequence (DNA): TGTGCCAGCAGCTTAAGCCAGGACACTAGCACAGATACGCAGTATTTT. The chain recombines TRBV7-2 with TRBJ2-3, with TRBD1 as a possible D gene (5 bases). V shed 2 bases and J shed 0 bases, with 12 bases lying between them. The CDR3 has 16 residues. Germline assignment: CDR1 SGHTA and CDR2 FQGNSA.

This clonotype was picked up a small number of times. V gene TRBV18 combines with J gene TRBJ2-3; no clear D gene. Germline CDR1 and CDR2: KGHSH and LQKENI. V gave up 3 bases and J gave up 6 bases, with 4 bases separating them. This CDR3 region has 11 residues. The CDR3 nucleotides are TGTGCCAGCTCACCGTGGGATACGCAGTATTTT. It translates to CASSPWDTQYF.

The J gene is TRBJ2-3, the V gene TRBV24-1; D call uncertain. Trimming pared 7 bases from V and 2 bases from J, leaving 18 bases between. Per the germline V gene, CDR1 is KGHDR and CDR2 is SFDVKD. This CDR3 spans 16 amino acids. The CDR3 spells CATRRVPRTVTDTQYF. CDR3 bases: TGTGCCACCAGGCGCGTCCCAAGGACCGTCACAGATACGCAGTATTTT.

There are a few counts of this clonotype. The rearrangement joins TRBV7-8 to TRBJ2-5, with unresolved D. Germline values: CDR1 SGHVS, CDR2 FQNEAQ. The V end was cut by 1 base, the J end by 5 bases, with 8 bases between. This CDR3 has 13 residues. The CDR3 nucleotides are TGTGCCAGCAGCTTAGGAGTACCGGAGACCCAGTACTTC. This sequence encodes CASSLGVPETQYF.

This clonotype appeared a few times. The chain couples TRBV19 to TRBJ1-1; 8 nucleotides agree with TRBD1. Germline CDR1 and CDR2: LNHDA and SQIVND (reference sequence). There are 13 residues in the CDR3. Germline trimming cut 6 bases from V and 5 bases from J; bases unmatched to any gene: 5. CDR3 amino acids: CASSTGTGTEAFF. The CDR3 DNA is TGTGCCAGTAGCACCGGGACAGGTACTGAAGCTTTCTTT.

This clonotype was counted a few times. This rearrangement joins TRBV7-8 to TRBJ1-1; D gene uncertain. This CDR3 is 12 amino acids long. Germline-derived CDR1 and CDR2 are SGHVS and FQNEAQ. V was trimmed by 2 bases and J by 8 bases, leaving 9 bases between them. In nucleotides, the CDR3 is TGTGCCAGCAGCTTAATAGCCGGAGAAGCTTTCTTT. This gives the protein CASSLIAGEAFF.

This rearrangement joins TRBV7-2 to TRBJ2-1, with 9 bases matching TRBD2. Trimming took 5 bases from V and 5 from J; bases not matched to a gene: 10. The CDR3 extends over 16 amino acids. Germline CDR1 and CDR2: SGHTA and FQGNSA. Here the CDR3 DNA reads TGTGCCAGCAGCACACAAAGCGGGGGGATTAACAATGAGCAGTTCTTC. Encoded protein: CASSTQSGGINNEQFF.

This clonotype was observed a few times. The V and J genes are TRBV20-1 and TRBJ1-2, with D perhaps matching TRBD1 (6 bases). V was clipped by 0 bases and J by 6 bases, with 17 bases between them. The CDR3 consists of 15 residues. Germline CDR1 and CDR2: DFQATT and SNEGSKA (reference sequence). The CDR3 here is CSARERTGSSDGYTF. The CDR3 coding sequence is TGCAGTGCTAGAGAAAGAACAGGGTCCTCTGATGGCTACACCTTC.

This clonotype was observed at least ten times. The chain combines TRBV19 with TRBJ2-4; weak D call: TRBD1 (5 bases). This CDR3 is built from 14 residues. Germline V gives CDR1 LNHDA, CDR2 SQIVND (reference sequence). Trimming cost V 5 bases and J 5 bases, with 13 bases left between them. The CDR3 DNA reads as TGTGCCAGTAGTTTGAGACAGCCAGAAAACATTCAGTACTTC. It is translated as CASSLRQPENIQYF.

This clonotype was counted ten times or more. V usage is TRBV30 and J usage is TRBJ2-5; TRBD1 matches 7 bases. This CDR3 has 13 residues. Trimming removed 0 bases from V and 5 bases from J; junction bases left unmatched: 3. Germline V gene lookup returns CDR1 GTSNPN and CDR2 SVGIG (reference sequence). This chain's CDR3 is CAWSVGGVETQYF. The DNA for the CDR3 is TGTGCCTGGAGTGTAGGGGGCGTTGAGACCCAGTACTTC.

This clonotype was seen a few times. This chain joins TRBV3-1 and TRBJ1-1, with 11 bases aligning to TRBD1. This CDR3 comprises 16 residues. The V and J ends lost 4 bases and 5 bases, in that order; junction bases with no gene match: 9. Germline V gene lookup returns CDR1 LGHDT and CDR2 YNNKEL (reference sequence). The CDR3 spells CASSPGTGGARTEAFF. Written as DNA, the CDR3 is TGTGCCAGCAGCCCCGGGACAGGGGGGGCACGGACTGAAGCTTTCTTT.

This clonotype was recorded at least ten times. The V gene is TRBV10-3, the J gene TRBJ1-1, with D possibly TRBD1 on 5 matching bases. CDR3 length equals 14 residues. V was clipped by 6 bases and J by 1 base, with 12 bases between them. The germline gives CDR1 ENHRY, CDR2 SYGVKD. The CDR3 DNA is TGTGCCATCAGAACCGGGACCGCGAACACTGAAGCTTTCTTT. It specifies CAIRTGTANTEAFF.

This clonotype appeared many times. The rearrangement uses TRBV10-3 and TRBJ2-7, with D uncertain. The ends were cut back, 0 bases at V and 6 bases at J, with 9 bases in the middle. The CDR3 runs 13 residues. Germline-derived CDR1 and CDR2 are ENHRY and SYGVKD. The CDR3 region is CAISESKSSEQYF. Here the CDR3 DNA reads TGTGCCATCAGTGAGTCGAAATCTTCCGAGCAGTACTTC.

This chain links TRBV12-3 or TRBV12-4 with TRBJ1-5; no definite D call. The CDR3 sequence is 14 residues long. Trimming cost V 1 base and J 6 bases, with 10 bases left between them. In DNA, the CDR3 is TGTGCCAGCAGTTTAGGCCCGGAACCTCAGCCCCAGCATTTT. This translates into CASSLGPEPQPQHF.

This clonotype has only a few counts. The V and J genes are TRBV7-2 and TRBJ1-1; D remains ambiguous. V was pared by 5 bases and J by 8 bases, with 9 bases between. Germline values: CDR1 SGHTA, CDR2 FQGNSA. The CDR3 extends over 11 amino acids. For the CDR3, the DNA is TGTGCCAGCAGCGGGAAAACCGAAGCTTTCTTT. This encodes CASSGKTEAFF. Using reference TRBV7-2 and TRBJ1-1 for the parts outside the CDR3, the full variable domain is GAGVSQSPSNKVTEKGKDVELRCDPISGHTALYWYRQSLGQGLEFLIYFQGNSAPDKSGLPSDRFSAERTGGSVSTLTIQRTQQEDSAVYLCASSGKTEAFFGQGTRLTVV.

This clonotype was observed a handful of times. The rearrangement joins TRBV6-2 or TRBV6-3 to TRBJ2-4; 8 positions agree with TRBD2. The CDR3 has 16 residues. Germline V gene sequence: CDR1 MNHEY, CDR2 SVGEGT. Trimming cost V 4 bases and J 0 bases; bases outside gene matches: 5. The CDR3: CASSFVAGLAKNIQYF. The CDR3 DNA is TGTGCCAGCAGTTTCGTAGCGGGACTAGCCAAAAACATTCAGTACTTC.

This clonotype has more than one count but fewer than ten. V and J are TRBV5-4 and TRBJ2-7; TRBD1 matches 7 bases. The trim removed 0 bases at V and 5 bases at J, leaving 5 bases unmatched. The CDR3 is 14 residues long. Germline V lookup: CDR1 SGHNT, CDR2 YYREEE (reference sequence). In DNA, the CDR3 is TGTGCCAGCAGCTTGGAAACAGGGGTCCACGAGCAGTACTTC. Translated, it gives CASSLETGVHEQYF.

This clonotype was counted only a few times. This CDR3 reads CASSQAHQETQYF. CDR3 bases: TGTGCCAGCAGCCAAGCCCACCAAGAGACCCAGTACTTC. The chain joins TRBV3-1 to TRBJ2-5; D is uncertain. The germline CDR1 and CDR2 sequences are LGHDT and YNNKEL (reference sequence). The V gene lost 1 base and the J gene lost 0 bases, with 3 bases spanning the gap. CDR3 length equals 13 residues.

This clonotype was seen many times. V and J are TRBV10-3 and TRBJ2-1; D not certain. V was clipped by 7 bases and J by 0 bases, with 13 bases between them. Germline V lookup: CDR1 ENHRY, CDR2 SYGVKD. The CDR3 length is 15 residues. For the CDR3, the DNA is TGTGCCATCAAATCGGCAGGTTCCTCCTACAATGAGCAGTTCTTC. It codes for CAIKSAGSSYNEQFF.

The V gene is TRBV20-1, the J gene TRBJ1-2, with D possibly matching TRBD1 (6 bases). CDR1 is DFQATT, CDR2 SNEGSKA, per germline (reference sequence). The CDR3 has 16 residues. Trimming took 0 bases from V and 6 from J, leaving 20 bases between them. The CDR3 DNA follows: TGCAGTGCTAGAGACATACAGTCGTGGGGGGCAGATGGCTACACCTTC. It translates to CSARDIQSWGADGYTF.

Ten or more counts support this clonotype. This rearrangement joins TRBV7-9 to TRBJ1-3; no clear D gene. Germline V CDR1 and CDR2: SEHNR, FQNEAQ (reference sequence). The V end was cut by 7 bases, the J end by 4 bases, with 11 bases between. The CDR3 has 13 amino acids. CDR3 protein: CASIRTDGNTIYF. In DNA form, the CDR3 reads TGTGCCAGCATTCGCACAGACGGAAACACCATATATTTT.